This T cell receptor beta chain was sequenced in a study of shared clonotypes between healthy human individuals. Overall study results and limits: Exclusively blood specimens were collected; tissue repertoires likely differ. Unshared clonotypes carried lower generation probabilities than those common to all four donors.

A deep-level run was used for the assay. TCRdb's table, derived via immunoSEQ multiplex PCR, lists solely in-frame clones and lacks some. The table lists 2.5 million or so clones, around 90% of them singletons. Points on this clone: Its antigen is unknown.

Sequencing was carried out using naive CD4+ T cells sorted from blood. The subset was: CD45RA+ positively selected. This clonotype was obtained from a man between 18 and 29 years old in good health.

CDR3 loop: CASSPLRPGTSGKSTDTQYF. The CDR3 coding sequence is TGTGCCAGCTCACCTCTACGCCCCGGGACTAGCGGGAAGAGCACAGATACGCAGTATTTT. The gene calls are TRBV18 and TRBJ2-3; 13 nucleotides agree with TRBD2. The junction had 12 bases not matched to a gene; V was cut back by 3 bases and J by 0 bases. The CDR3 totals 20 residues. Germline V gene data show CDR1 as KGHSH and CDR2 as LQKENI.